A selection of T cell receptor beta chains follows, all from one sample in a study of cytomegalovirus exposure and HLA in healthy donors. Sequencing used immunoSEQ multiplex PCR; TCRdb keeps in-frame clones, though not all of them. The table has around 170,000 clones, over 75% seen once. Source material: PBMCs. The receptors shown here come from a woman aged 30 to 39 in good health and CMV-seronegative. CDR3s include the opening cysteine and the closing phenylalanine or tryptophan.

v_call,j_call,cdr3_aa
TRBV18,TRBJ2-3,CASSPSRTDTQYF
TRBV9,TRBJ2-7,CASSVSSSSYEQYF
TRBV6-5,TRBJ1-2,CASNMAGQWGYTF
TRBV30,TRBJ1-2,CAWKNQGNYGYTF
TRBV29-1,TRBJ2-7,CSVDHREGEQYF
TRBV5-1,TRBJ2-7,CASSAWTSGLTSYEQYF
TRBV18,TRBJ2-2,CASSPDRGRTGELFF
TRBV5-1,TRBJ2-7,CASRPTPGQGHEQYF
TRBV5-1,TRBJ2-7,CASSFGTNYEQYF
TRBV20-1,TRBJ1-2,CSARGIDGYTF
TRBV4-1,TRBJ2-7,CASSPTSVPYEQYF
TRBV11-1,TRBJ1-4,CASSFSDRVNEKLFF
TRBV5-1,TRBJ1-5,CASQQGPNQPQHF
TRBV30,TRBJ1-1,CAWNQGRPEAFF
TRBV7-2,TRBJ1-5,CASSPRQHSNQPQHF
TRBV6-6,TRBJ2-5,CASRRGQLETQYF
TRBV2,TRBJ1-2,CASRQQGPANYGYTF
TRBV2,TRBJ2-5,CASSDAGVEETQYF
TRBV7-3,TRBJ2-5,CASSLGGGLETQYF
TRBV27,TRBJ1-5,CASSLSRGTQPQHF
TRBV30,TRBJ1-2,CASRGGPLSWYGYTF
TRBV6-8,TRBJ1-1,CASSYLEIGLPNTEAFF
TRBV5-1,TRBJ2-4,CASSLAGPPLAKNIQYF
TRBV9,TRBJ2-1,CASSPNRRDRPYNEQFF
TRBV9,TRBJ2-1,CASSFPDRGCHNEQFF
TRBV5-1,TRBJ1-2,CASSFQGGSNGYTF
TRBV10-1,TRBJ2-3,CASSESLRASGGPKSTDTQYF
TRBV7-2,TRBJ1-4,CASSLVWTGGEKLFF
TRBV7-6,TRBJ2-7,CASSPSGGPGEQYF
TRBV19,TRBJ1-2,CASSIDLEGLNYGYTF
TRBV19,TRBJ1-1,CASSIIGGEGEAFF
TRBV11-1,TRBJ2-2,CASSVWTGGRTGELFF
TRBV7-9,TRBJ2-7,CASSLTPGTSGRIQYF
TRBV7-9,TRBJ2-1,CASSLLLAGVGIWQFF
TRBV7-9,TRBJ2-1,CASTQRRGGQDEQFF
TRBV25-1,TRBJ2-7,CASTFSGTVNEQYF
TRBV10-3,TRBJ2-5,CAISESWAQETQYF
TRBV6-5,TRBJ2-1,CAAGGGKQFF
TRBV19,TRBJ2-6,CASSSRQGTGANVLTF
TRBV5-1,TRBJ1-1,CASSLGRGTTEAFF
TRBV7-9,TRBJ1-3,CASSLGDSSGNTIYF
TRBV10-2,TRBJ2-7,CASRDRLVDPAGEQYF
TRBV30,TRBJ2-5,CAWSGTAGLSETQYF
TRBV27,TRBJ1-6,CASSLSSGSWSSPLHF
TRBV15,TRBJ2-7,CATSGTPAGGSREQYF
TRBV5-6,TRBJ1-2,CASRADRANYGYTF
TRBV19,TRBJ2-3,CASIRAGGSTDTQYF
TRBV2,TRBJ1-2,CASSPGGYGYTF
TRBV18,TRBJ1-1,CASSQGKNTEAFF
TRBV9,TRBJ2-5,CASSVDDTYQETQYF
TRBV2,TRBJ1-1,CASTMGQKGEAFF
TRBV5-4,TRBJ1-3,CASSLAGTALHSGNTIYF
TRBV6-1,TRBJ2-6,CASSLDSSGANVLTF
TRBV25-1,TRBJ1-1,CASNRGPDTEAFF
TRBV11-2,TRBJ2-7,CASSYRAGTIYEQYF
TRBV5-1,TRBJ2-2,CASSLGGANTGELFF
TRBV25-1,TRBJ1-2,CASSEGGRGYTF